This TCR beta chain was profiled in a study of OX40 agonist ivuxolimab in advanced cancers. Turning to the study itself: Patients received intravenous ivuxolimab every 2 weeks at 0.01 to 10 mg/kg. Partial responses were seen in three patients, one with hepatocellular carcinoma and two with cutaneous melanoma.

The CDR3 contains 16 residues. V dropped 3 bases and J dropped 3; count of bases not matched to a gene: 3. Germline loops: CDR1 SGHNT, CDR2 YYREEE (reference sequence). Assay used: immunoSEQ multiplex PCR; TCRdb lists only in-frame clones, some missing. The sample contains 50,000 to 70,000 clones, around 93% of which appear only once. The chain is built from TRBV5-4 and TRBJ2-1; 13 bases are a match to TRBD2. The material was CD4+ or CD8+ T cells sorted from blood, obtained in a trial of the OX40 agonist ivuxolimab. The receptor was isolated from an adult with an advanced solid tumor such as melanoma, head and neck, liver or kidney cancer. CDR3 coding DNA: TGTGCCAGCAGCTCAGGGACTAGCGGGGTCTACAATGAGCAGTTCTTC. Encoded protein: CASSSGTSGVYNEQFF.